The TCR beta chain under discussion was sequenced for a study of PD-L1 blockade in urothelial cancer. Whole-study findings and limits: Better progression-free and overall survival followed lower pretreatment blood clonality.

Clones were read by immunoSEQ multiplex PCR, and TCRdb kept only the in-frame ones, dropping some. The data contain tens of thousands of clones, around 90% of them singletons. Regarding time point: peripheral blood 6 weeks after treatment start. Regarding this clone: The antigen is unknown.

Germline V gene data show CDR1 as SQVTM and CDR2 as ANQGSEA. The CDR3 runs to 16 residues. V lost 0 bases to trimming and J lost 2 bases, with 17 bases between them. The chain carries TRBV29-1 and TRBJ2-7; D might be TRBD1 (5 bases). This sequence was found in a man between 65 and 85 years old with urothelial cancer. This sample comprised PBMCs, obtained around atezolizumab (anti-PD-L1) treatment. The CDR3 loop is CSVEEPGHRGPYEQYF. The CDR3 DNA sequence: TGCAGCGTTGAAGAACCCGGACACCGAGGACCCTACGAGCAGTACTTC.